The 23 T cell receptor beta chains below come from one sample, sequenced in a study of blood T cell repertoires in COVID-19. Data came from immunoSEQ multiplex PCR; TCRdb stores just in-frame clones and leaves some out. The data contain about 220,000 clones, approximately 81% of them singletons. The sequenced sample consisted of peripheral blood. All receptors derive from a woman aged 55-69 years who had recovered from COVID-19.

A word on this clone: The same CDR3 is also encoded by other DNA sequences in this sample. J is TRBJ1-5 and V is TRBV9, with D hard to call. The germline V gene encodes CDR1 SGDLS and CDR2 YYNGEE. The CDR3 totals 13 residues. Trimming took off 0 bases at V and 4 bases at J, with 5 bases between the two ends. The chain's CDR3 is CASSVGQNQPQHF. The CDR3 DNA sequence: TGTGCCAGCAGCGTAGGGCAGAATCAGCCCCAGCATTTT.

The chain carries TRBV3-1 (or the pseudogene TRBV3-2) and TRBJ2-7, with D possibly matching TRBD2 (6 bases). Germline loops: CDR1 LGHDT, CDR2 YNNKEL (reference sequence). The CDR3 has 13 amino acids. Trimming cost V 0 bases and J 7 bases, with 10 bases left between them. The CDR3, as DNA: TGTGCCAGCAGCCAAGAGCCAGGGAGGGAGCAGTACTTC. It yields the protein CASSQEPGREQYF.

The J gene is TRBJ1-1, the V gene TRBV30; TRBD1 is a possible D gene (5 bases). Trimming shortened V by 2 bases and J by 1 base, and 14 bases separated the two germline ends. CDR1 and CDR2 (germline): GTSNPN, SVGIG (reference sequence). This CDR3 spans 15 amino acids. The CDR3 region is CAWSRTGTSNTEAFF. The CDR3 DNA reads as TGTGCCTGGAGTCGAACAGGCACATCGAACACTGAAGCTTTCTTT.

V and J are TRBV2 and TRBJ1-2; 7 positions match TRBD1. There are 16 residues in the CDR3. Trimming took 8 bases from V and 4 from J; bases not matched to a gene: 16. Germline V gives CDR1 SNHLY, CDR2 FYNNEI. In nucleotides, the CDR3 is TGTGCCAGCCGGGACAGTCGGCCCGAGGCCTTCTATGGCTACACCTTC. It codes for CASRDSRPEAFYGYTF.

This chain links TRBV27 with TRBJ2-7, with D tentatively TRBD2 (5 bases). This CDR3 has 13 amino acids. Germline CDR1 MNHEY, CDR2 SMNVEV (reference sequence). V was pared by 5 bases and J by 3 bases, with 11 bases between. In nucleotides, the CDR3 is TGTGCCAGCAGTACTGGGAGACTCTACGAGCAGTACTTC. This sequence encodes CASSTGRLYEQYF.

The rearrangement links TRBV10-3 to TRBJ2-7; the match to TRBD1 covers 8 bases. The J segment lost 2 bases and the V segment lost 4 bases, leaving 1 base of the junction unmatched. There are 13 residues in the CDR3. CDR1 is ENHRY, CDR2 SYGVKD, per germline. CDR3 DNA: TGTGCCATCAGTGGGACAGGGCCCTACGAGCAGTACTTC. As protein: CAISGTGPYEQYF.

This clone appeared once. This chain connects TRBV10-3 to TRBJ2-3; 7 bases align to TRBD2. CDR3 length equals 16 residues. V lost 2 bases, J lost 2 bases, and 7 bases stayed unmatched. Germline loops: CDR1 ENHRY, CDR2 SYGVKD. The CDR3 DNA is TGTGCCATCAGTGAGGCCGGGACTACGAACACAGATACGCAGTATTTT. As protein: CAISEAGTTNTDTQYF.

This clone has a handful of counts. The V gene is TRBV30, the J gene TRBJ1-6; maybe TRBD1 (6 bases). Germline CDR1 GTSNPN, CDR2 SVGIG (reference sequence). Trimming removed 4 bases at V and 5 bases at J, with 15 bases between. This CDR3 spans 15 amino acids. CDR3: CAWNFGGRNNSPLHF. The CDR3 nucleotides are TGTGCCTGGAATTTCGGGGGGCGGAATAATTCACCCCTCCACTTT.

The chain recombines TRBV6-1 with TRBJ2-2, with D perhaps matching TRBD2 (5 bases). The germline CDR1 and CDR2 sequences are MNHNS and SASEGT. With 2 bases removed from V and 5 bases from J, the gap between germline ends came to 9 bases. The CDR3 is made up of 14 amino acids. The chain's CDR3 is CASSEYEGTGELFF. CDR3 sequence (DNA): TGTGCCAGCAGTGAATATGAGGGTACCGGGGAGCTGTTTTTT.

The CDR3 region has the DNA TGTGCTAGTGGTTTGCCCGGTCCTCTCGATACGCAGTATTTT. Amino acid sequence: CASGLPGPLDTQYF. The rearrangement links TRBV12-5 to TRBJ2-3, with D unresolved. V was clipped by 2 bases and J by 6 bases, with 12 bases between them. Per the germline V gene, CDR1 is LGHNT and CDR2 is FRNRAP. CDR3 length: 14 residues.

The V gene is TRBV30, the J gene TRBJ1-1; the D gene is possibly TRBD1 (6 bases). This CDR3 has 11 residues. The germline V gene has CDR1 GTSNPN and CDR2 SVGIG (reference sequence). Trimming took 8 bases from V and 3 from J, leaving 10 bases between them. The CDR3 here is CAAKGDTEAFF. CDR3 nucleotides: TGTGCCGCGAAGGGGGACACTGAAGCTTTCTTT.

This clone was detected a few times. The chain recombines TRBV18 with TRBJ1-1, with D possibly matching TRBD1 (6 bases). The CDR3 is 15 residues long. Trimming removed 0 bases at V and 2 bases at J, with 10 bases between. CDR1 is KGHSH and CDR2 is LQKENI in the germline V gene. The CDR3 is CASSPPYRENTEAFF. DNA for the CDR3: TGTGCCAGCTCACCACCGTACAGGGAAAACACTGAAGCTTTCTTT.

V gene TRBV5-6 combines with J gene TRBJ2-7; 9 nucleotides match TRBD1. The CDR3 is 14 residues long. Per germline, CDR1 SGHDT and CDR2 YYEEEE. The trim removed 4 bases at V and 4 bases at J, leaving 6 bases unmatched. This CDR3 is CASSEGQGGYEQYF. CDR3 bases: TGTGCCAGCAGCGAGGGACAGGGAGGGTACGAGCAGTACTTC.

The V and J genes are TRBV9 and TRBJ2-3; TRBD2 matches 10 bases. This CDR3 has 16 amino acids. Germline V CDR1 and CDR2: SGDLS, YYNGEE. J gave up 3 bases and V 2 bases, and 6 bases lay outside the gene matches. The CDR3 here is CASSVPLAGETDTQYF. The CDR3 nucleotides are TGTGCCAGCAGCGTCCCCCTAGCGGGGGAAACAGATACGCAGTATTTT.

The chain has TRBV7-3 and TRBJ2-1; weak D call: TRBD1 (5 bases). There are 15 residues in the CDR3. Trimming took 1 base from V and 7 from J, leaving 14 bases between them. Germline CDR1 and CDR2: SGHTA and FQGTGA. Here the CDR3 DNA reads TGTGCCAGCAGCTTAATGAGGCAGGGCAGGAATGAGCAGTTCTTC. Translating it yields CASSLMRQGRNEQFF.

V gene TRBV6-2 or TRBV6-3 combines with J gene TRBJ2-7; 10 positions match TRBD1. Looked up from germline, CDR1 is MNHEY and CDR2 is SVGEGT. V gave up 6 bases and J gave up 5 bases; unmatched junction bases: 10. The CDR3 sequence is 15 residues long. CDR3 sequence (DNA): TGTGCCAGCAGGCCTATCGGGACAGGGGTCCACGAGCAGTACTTC. Its translation is CASRPIGTGVHEQYF.

This clone has just one count. This chain joins TRBV7-2 and TRBJ1-5; 8 bases are shared with TRBD1. V lost 2 bases, J lost 7 bases, and 4 bases stayed unmatched. This CDR3 region has 14 residues. Looked up from germline, CDR1 is SGHTA and CDR2 is FQGNSA. The chain's CDR3 is CASSLIGQGQPQHF. CDR3 DNA: TGTGCCAGCAGCTTAATAGGACAGGGCCAGCCCCAGCATTTT.

The V gene is TRBV27, the J gene TRBJ2-7, with a weak D call TRBD1 (6 bases). The CDR3 runs to 14 residues. Per germline, CDR1 MNHEY and CDR2 SMNVEV (reference sequence). Deletions cut 2 bases from V and 0 bases from J, with 8 bases between. The CDR3 region has the DNA TGTGCCAGCAGTTTACTGACAGGCTCCTACGAGCAGTACTTC. Translation: CASSLLTGSYEQYF.

This sequence joins TRBV4-2 and TRBJ1-1; D may be TRBD1 (6 bases). Trimming removed 1 base from V and 9 bases from J, with 12 bases in between. The V gene's germline CDR1 is LGHNA and CDR2 YNFKEQ. The length of the CDR3 is 13 residues. The CDR3 spells CASSQGRQDQAFF. CDR3 DNA sequence: TGTGCCAGCAGCCAAGGAAGACAGGACCAAGCTTTCTTT.

The rearrangement uses TRBV12-3 or TRBV12-4 and TRBJ2-7, with a tentative D call TRBD1 (5 bases). This CDR3 comprises 13 residues. V lost 2 bases and J lost 3, with 8 bases in between. CDR3 DNA sequence: TGTGCCAGCAGTTTATCAGGGCTCTACGAGCAGTACTTC. This gives the protein CASSLSGLYEQYF.

This clone was recorded once. The J gene is TRBJ2-1, the V gene TRBV5-1, with 10 nucleotides matching TRBD2. CDR1 SGHRS and CDR2 YFSETQ come from the germline V gene. CDR3 length: 17 amino acids. V was pared by 6 bases and J by 7 bases, with 16 bases of the junction left unmatched. The CDR3 loop is CASTPLPPSGGANEQFF. As DNA, the CDR3 is TGCGCCAGCACCCCTCTCCCCCCGAGCGGGGGGGCGAATGAGCAGTTCTTC.

The V and J genes are TRBV5-6 and TRBJ1-2; 11 bases map to TRBD1. Germline assignment: CDR1 SGHDT and CDR2 YYEEEE. The CDR3 extends over 15 amino acids. J was trimmed by 6 bases and V by 4 bases; bases with no gene match: 8. This CDR3 is CASSSRTGGDHGYTF. As DNA, the CDR3 is TGTGCCAGCAGCAGCAGGACAGGGGGCGATCATGGCTACACCTTC.

The genes are TRBV5-4 and TRBJ2-6; D not certain. Germline CDR1 SGHNT, CDR2 YYREEE (reference sequence). CDR3 length equals 14 residues. Trimming cost V 0 bases and J 4 bases, with 5 bases left between them. As DNA, the CDR3 is TGTGCCAGCAGCTTGGCCGGGGGGGCCAACGTCCTGACTTTC. As protein: CASSLAGGANVLTF.